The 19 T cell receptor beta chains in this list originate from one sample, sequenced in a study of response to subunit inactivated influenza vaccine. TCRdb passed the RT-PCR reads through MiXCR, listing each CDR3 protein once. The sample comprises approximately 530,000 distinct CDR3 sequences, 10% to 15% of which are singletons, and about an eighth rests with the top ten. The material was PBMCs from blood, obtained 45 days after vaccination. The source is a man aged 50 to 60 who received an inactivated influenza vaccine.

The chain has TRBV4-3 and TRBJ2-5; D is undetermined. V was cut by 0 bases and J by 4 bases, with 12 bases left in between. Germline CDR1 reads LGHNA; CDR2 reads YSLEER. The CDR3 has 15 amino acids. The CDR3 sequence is CASSQDPLMGETQYF. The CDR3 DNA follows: TGCGCCAGCAGCCAAGATCCACTCATGGGAGAGACCCAGTACTTC.

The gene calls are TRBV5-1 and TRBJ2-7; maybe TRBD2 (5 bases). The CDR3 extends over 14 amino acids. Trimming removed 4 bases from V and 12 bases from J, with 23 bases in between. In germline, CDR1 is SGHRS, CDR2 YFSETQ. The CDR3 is CASSPENAGVVGYF. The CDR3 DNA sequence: TGCGCCAGCAGCCCAGAAAACGCCGGGGTCGTTGGGTACTTC.

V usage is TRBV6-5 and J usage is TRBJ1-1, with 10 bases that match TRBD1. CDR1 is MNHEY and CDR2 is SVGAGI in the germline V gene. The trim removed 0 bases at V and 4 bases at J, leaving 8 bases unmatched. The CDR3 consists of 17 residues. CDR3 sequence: CASSYSTGGKWVTEAFF. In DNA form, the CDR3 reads TGTGCCAGCAGTTACTCGACAGGGGGCAAATGGGTCACTGAAGCTTTCTTT.

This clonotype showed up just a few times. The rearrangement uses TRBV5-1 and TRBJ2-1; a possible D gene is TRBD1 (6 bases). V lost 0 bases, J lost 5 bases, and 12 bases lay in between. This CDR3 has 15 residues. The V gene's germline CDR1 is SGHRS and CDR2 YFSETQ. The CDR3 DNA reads TGCGCCAGCAGCTTGGACAGGGTTGGTGACAATGAGCAGTTCTTC. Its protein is CASSLDRVGDNEQFF.

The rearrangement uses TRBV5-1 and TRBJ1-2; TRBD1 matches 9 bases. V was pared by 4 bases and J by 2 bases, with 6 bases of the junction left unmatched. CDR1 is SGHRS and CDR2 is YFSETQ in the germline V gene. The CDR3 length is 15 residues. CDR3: CASSGLTGGNYGYTF. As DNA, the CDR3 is TGCGCCAGCAGCGGACTGACAGGGGGAAACTATGGCTACACCTTC.

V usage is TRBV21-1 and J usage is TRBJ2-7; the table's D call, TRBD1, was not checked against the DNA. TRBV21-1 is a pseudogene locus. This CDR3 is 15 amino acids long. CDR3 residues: CASSLRRQGAYEQYF. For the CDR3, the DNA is TGTGCCAGCAGCCTACGTCGACAGGGGGCCTACGAGCAGTACTTC.

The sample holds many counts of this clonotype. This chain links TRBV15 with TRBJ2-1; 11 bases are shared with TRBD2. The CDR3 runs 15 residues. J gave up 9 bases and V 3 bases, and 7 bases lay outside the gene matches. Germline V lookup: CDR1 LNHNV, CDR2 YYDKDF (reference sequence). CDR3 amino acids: CATSRTSGMLGEQFF. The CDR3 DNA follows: TGTGCCACCAGCAGGACTAGCGGGATGTTGGGTGAGCAGTTCTTC.

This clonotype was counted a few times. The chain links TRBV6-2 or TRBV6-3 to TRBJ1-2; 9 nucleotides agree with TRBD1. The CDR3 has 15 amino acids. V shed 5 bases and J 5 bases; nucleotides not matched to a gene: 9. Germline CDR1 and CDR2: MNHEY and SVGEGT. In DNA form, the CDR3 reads TGTGCCAGCAGTGCTCCCGGGACAGGGAAATATGGCTACACCTTC. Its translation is CASSAPGTGKYGYTF.

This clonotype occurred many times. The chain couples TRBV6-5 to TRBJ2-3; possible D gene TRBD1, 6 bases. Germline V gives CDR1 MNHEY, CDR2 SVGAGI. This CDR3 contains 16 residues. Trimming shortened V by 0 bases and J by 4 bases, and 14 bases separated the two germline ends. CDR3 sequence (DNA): TGTGCCAGCAGTTACTCGATTTGGCAGGGGTCAGATACGCAGTATTTT. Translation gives CASSYSIWQGSDTQYF.

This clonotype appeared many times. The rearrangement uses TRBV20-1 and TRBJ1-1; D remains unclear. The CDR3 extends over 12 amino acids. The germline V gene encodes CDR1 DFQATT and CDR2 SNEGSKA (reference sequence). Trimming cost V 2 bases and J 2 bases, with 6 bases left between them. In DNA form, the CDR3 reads TGCAGTGCTAGACACCTCAACACTGAAGCTTTCTTT. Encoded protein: CSARHLNTEAFF.

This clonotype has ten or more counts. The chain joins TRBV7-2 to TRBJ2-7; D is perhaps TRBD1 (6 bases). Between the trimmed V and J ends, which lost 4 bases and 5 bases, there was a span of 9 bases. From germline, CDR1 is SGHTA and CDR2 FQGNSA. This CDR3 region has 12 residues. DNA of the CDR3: TGTGCCAGCAGCTCACAGGGTGACGAGCAGTACTTC. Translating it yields CASSSQGDEQYF. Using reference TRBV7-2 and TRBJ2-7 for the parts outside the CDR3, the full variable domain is GAGVSQSPSNKVTEKGKDVELRCDPISGHTALYWYRQSLGQGLEFLIYFQGNSAPDKSGLPSDRFSAERTGGSVSTLTIQRTQQEDSAVYLCASSSQGDEQYFGPGTRLTVT.

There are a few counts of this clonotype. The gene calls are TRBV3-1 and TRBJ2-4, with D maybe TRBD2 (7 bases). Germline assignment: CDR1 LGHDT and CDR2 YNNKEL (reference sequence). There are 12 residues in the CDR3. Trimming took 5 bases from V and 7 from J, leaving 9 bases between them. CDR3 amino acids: CASSKGGNIQYF. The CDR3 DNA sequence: TGTGCCAGCAGCAAGGGGGGGAACATTCAGTACTTC.

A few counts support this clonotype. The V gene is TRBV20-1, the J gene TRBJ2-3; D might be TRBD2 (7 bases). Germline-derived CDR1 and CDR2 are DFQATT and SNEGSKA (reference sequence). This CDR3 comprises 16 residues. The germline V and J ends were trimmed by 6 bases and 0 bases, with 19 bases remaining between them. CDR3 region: CSAEGGGGMSTDTQYF. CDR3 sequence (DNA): TGCAGTGCAGAGGGGGGGGGAGGGATGAGCACAGATACGCAGTATTTT.

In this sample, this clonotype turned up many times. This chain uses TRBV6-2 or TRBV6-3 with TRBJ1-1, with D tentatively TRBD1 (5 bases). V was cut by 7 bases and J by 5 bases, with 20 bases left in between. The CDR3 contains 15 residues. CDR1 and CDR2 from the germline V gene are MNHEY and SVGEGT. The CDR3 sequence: CASIKNLGGRTEAFF. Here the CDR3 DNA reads TGTGCCAGCATTAAGAACCTCGGGGGGAGGACTGAAGCTTTCTTT.

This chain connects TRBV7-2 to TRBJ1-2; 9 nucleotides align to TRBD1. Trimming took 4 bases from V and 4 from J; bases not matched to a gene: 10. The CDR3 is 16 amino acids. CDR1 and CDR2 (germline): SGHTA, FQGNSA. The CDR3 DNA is TGTGCCAGCAGCTCGGCCACAGGGGGCGCGGGCTATGGCTACACCTTC. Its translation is CASSSATGGAGYGYTF.

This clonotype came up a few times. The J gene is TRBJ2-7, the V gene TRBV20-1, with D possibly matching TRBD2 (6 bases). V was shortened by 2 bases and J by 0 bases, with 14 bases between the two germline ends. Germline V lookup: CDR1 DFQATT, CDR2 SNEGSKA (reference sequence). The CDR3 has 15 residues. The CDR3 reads CSARFRGLSSYEQYF. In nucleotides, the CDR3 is TGCAGTGCTAGATTTAGGGGACTGAGCTCCTACGAGCAGTACTTC.

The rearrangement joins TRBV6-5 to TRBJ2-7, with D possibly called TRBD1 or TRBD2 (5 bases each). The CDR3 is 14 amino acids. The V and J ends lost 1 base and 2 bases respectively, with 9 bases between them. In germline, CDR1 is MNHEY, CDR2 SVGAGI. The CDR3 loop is CASSYFRGAYEQYF. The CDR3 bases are TGTGCCAGCAGTTACTTTCGAGGGGCCTACGAGCAGTACTTC.

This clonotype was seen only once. The CDR3 loop is CAMSPGAGEQFF. The DNA for the CDR3 is TGTGCCATGAGCCCAGGGGCCGGTGAGCAGTTCTTC. J is TRBJ2-1 and V is TRBV11-2; D is perhaps TRBD1 (6 bases). CDR3 length: 12 amino acids. With 10 bases removed from V and 9 bases from J, the gap between germline ends came to 16 bases. From germline, CDR1 is SGHAT and CDR2 FQNNGV.

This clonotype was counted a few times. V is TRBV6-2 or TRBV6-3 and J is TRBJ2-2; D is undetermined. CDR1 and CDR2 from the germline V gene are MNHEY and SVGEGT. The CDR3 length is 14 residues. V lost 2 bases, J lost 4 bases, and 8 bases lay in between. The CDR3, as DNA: TGTGCCAGCAGTTACCTAGTTGCCACCGGGGAGCTGTTTTTT. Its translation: CASSYLVATGELFF.